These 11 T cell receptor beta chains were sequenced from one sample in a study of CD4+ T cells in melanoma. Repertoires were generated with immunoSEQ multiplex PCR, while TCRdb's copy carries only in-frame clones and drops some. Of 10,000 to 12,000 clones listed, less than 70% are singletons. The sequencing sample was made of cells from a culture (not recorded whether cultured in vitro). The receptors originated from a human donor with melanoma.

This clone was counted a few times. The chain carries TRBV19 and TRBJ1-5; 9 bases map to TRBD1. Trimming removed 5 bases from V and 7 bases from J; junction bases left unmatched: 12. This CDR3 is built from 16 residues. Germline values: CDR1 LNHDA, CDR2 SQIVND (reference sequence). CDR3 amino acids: CASSPVPGQGRQPQHF. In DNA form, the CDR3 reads TGTGCCAGTAGTCCGGTCCCGGGACAGGGCCGACAGCCCCAGCATTTT. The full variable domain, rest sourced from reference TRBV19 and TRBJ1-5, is DGGITQSPKYLFRKEGQNVTLSCEQNLNHDAMYWYRQDPGQGLRLIYYSQIVNDFQKGDIAEGYSVSREKKESFPLTVTSAQKNPTAFYLCASSPVPGQGRQPQHFGDGTRLSIL.

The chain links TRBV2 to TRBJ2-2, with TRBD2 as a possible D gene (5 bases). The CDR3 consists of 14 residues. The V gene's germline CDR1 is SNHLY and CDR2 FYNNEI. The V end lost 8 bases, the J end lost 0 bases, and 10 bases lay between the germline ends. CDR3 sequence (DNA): TGTGCCAGCGTGAGGACTGCGAACACCGGGGAGCTGTTTTTT. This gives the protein CASVRTANTGELFF.

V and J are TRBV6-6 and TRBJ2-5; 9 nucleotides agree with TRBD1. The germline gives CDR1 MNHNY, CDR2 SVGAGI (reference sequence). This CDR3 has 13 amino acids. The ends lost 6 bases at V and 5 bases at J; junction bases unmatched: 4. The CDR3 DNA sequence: TGTGCCAGCAGCTCCGGGACAGGGGAGACCCAGTACTTC. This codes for CASSSGTGETQYF.

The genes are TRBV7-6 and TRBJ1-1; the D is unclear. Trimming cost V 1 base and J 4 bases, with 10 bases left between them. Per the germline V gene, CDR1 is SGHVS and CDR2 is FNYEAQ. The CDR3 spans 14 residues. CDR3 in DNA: TGTGCCAGCAGCTTAGAAGTGGGGAGCACTGAAGCTTTCTTT. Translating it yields CASSLEVGSTEAFF.

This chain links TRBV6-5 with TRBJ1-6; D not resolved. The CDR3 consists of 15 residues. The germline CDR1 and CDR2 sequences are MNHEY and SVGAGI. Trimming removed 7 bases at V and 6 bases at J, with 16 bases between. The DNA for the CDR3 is TGTGCCAGCACTAACGCCCCTGATTTTAATTCACCCCTCCACTTT. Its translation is CASTNAPDFNSPLHF.

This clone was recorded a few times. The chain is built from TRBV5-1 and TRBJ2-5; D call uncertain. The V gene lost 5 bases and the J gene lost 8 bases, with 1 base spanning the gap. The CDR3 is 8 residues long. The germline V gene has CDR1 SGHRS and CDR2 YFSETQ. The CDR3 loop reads CASSTQYF. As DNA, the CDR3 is TGCGCCAGCAGTACCCAGTACTTC.

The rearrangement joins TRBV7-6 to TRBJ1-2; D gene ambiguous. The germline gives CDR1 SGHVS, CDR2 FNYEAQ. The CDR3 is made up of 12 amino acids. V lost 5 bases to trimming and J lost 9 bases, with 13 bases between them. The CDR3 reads CASSQAGERYTF. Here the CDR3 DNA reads TGTGCCAGCAGCCAAGCCGGGGAGCGCTACACCTTC.

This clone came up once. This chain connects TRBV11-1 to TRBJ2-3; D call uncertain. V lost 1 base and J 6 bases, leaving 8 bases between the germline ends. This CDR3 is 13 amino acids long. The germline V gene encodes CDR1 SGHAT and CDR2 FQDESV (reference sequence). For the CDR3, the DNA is TGTGCCAGCAGCTTAGGAGGTAGCGATACGCAGTATTTT. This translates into CASSLGGSDTQYF.

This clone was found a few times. CDR3 protein: CASSPMDRQETQYF. Here the CDR3 DNA reads TGTGCCAGCTCACCAATGGACAGACAAGAGACCCAGTACTTC. This chain uses TRBV18 with TRBJ2-5, with TRBD1 as a possible D gene (6 bases). Per the germline V gene, CDR1 is KGHSH and CDR2 is LQKENI. The CDR3 totals 14 residues. Trimming took 2 bases from V and 2 from J, leaving 9 bases between them. The full variable domain, in which reference TRBV18 and TRBJ2-5 provide the parts outside the CDR3, is NAGVMQNPRHLVRRRGQEARLRCSPMKGHSHVYWYRQLPEEGLKFMVYLQKENIIDESGMPKERFSAEFPKEGPSILRIQQVVRGDSAAYFCASSPMDRQETQYFGPGTRLLVL.

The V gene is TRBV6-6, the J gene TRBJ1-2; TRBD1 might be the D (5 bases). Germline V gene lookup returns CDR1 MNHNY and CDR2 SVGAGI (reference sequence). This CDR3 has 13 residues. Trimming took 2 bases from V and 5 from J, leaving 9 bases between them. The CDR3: CASSYDPGYGYTF. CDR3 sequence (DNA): TGTGCCAGCAGTTACGACCCAGGGTATGGCTACACCTTC.

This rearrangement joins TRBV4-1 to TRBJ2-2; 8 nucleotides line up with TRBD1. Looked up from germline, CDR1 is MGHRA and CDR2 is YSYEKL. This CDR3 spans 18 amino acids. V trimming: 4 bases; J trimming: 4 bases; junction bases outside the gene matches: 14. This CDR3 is CASSPRTGRVEGTGELFF. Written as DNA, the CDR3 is TGCGCCAGCAGCCCCCGGACAGGGCGGGTCGAAGGCACCGGGGAGCTGTTTTTT.